These 11 T cell receptor beta chains were sequenced from one sample in a study of T-cell memory formation after mild COVID-19. MiXCR, applied by TCRdb to the 5' RACE reads, yields one record per CDR3 protein. The sample records around 130,000 distinct CDR3 sequences, over 15% being singletons. The specimen sequenced was PBMCs or a T cell subset sorted from them (not recorded which). The source of these receptors is a man aged 18 to 29 who had mild COVID-19 (a few samples of this study predate the infection). Cell type and time point are not known.

The chain carries TRBV19 and TRBJ1-2; D remains unclear. Germline V lookup: CDR1 LNHDA, CDR2 SQIVND (reference sequence). The V and J ends lost 6 bases and 7 bases respectively, with 15 bases between them. This CDR3 region has 13 residues. The CDR3 DNA reads TGTGCCAGTAGGGCGGAAAAAGTAGGTGGCTACACCTTC. As protein: CASRAEKVGGYTF. Full variable domain (remainder filled in from reference TRBV19 and TRBJ1-2): DGGITQSPKYLFRKEGQNVTLSCEQNLNHDAMYWYRQDPGQGLRLIYYSQIVNDFQKGDIAEGYSVSREKKESFPLTVTSAQKNPTAFYLCASRAEKVGGYTFGSGTRLTVV.

V is TRBV7-9 and J is TRBJ2-5; TRBD2 is a possible D gene (5 bases). The CDR3 loop spans 14 amino acids. V was pared by 4 bases and J by 6 bases, with 15 bases between. Germline V CDR1 and CDR2: SEHNR, FQNEAQ (reference sequence). The DNA for the CDR3 is TGTGCCAGCAGCTCCATGGGAGCGGAGAAGACCCAGTACTTC. As protein: CASSSMGAEKTQYF.

The chain has TRBV7-3 and TRBJ2-3, with D tentatively TRBD2 (6 bases). The CDR3 runs to 16 residues. With 3 bases removed from V and 3 bases from J, the gap between germline ends came to 16 bases. Germline-derived CDR1 and CDR2 are SGHTA and FQGTGA. CDR3 region: CASSFRGGGATDTQYF. The CDR3 bases are TGTGCCAGCAGCTTTCGCGGCGGAGGGGCAACAGATACGCAGTATTTT.

This clonotype turned up a few times. The chain carries TRBV20-1 and TRBJ1-5, with 7 bases matching TRBD1. The J segment lost 7 bases and the V segment lost 4 bases, leaving 10 bases of the junction unmatched. Germline V CDR1 and CDR2: DFQATT, SNEGSKA (reference sequence). This CDR3 comprises 14 residues. The CDR3 here is CSATGQGVGQPQHF. CDR3 bases: TGCAGTGCTACCGGGCAGGGGGTAGGCCAGCCCCAGCATTTT.

This chain joins TRBV6-1 and TRBJ1-1; D gene uncertain. This CDR3 is 13 amino acids long. The germline V gene encodes CDR1 MNHNS and CDR2 SASEGT. Trimming pared 3 bases from V and 8 bases from J, leaving 13 bases between. The CDR3 DNA follows: TGTGCCAGCAGTGAGGTGCTGGGGTGGGAAGCTTTCTTT. It codes for CASSEVLGWEAFF.

This clonotype was detected a few times. J is TRBJ2-3 and V is TRBV7-9; D is undetermined. Germline values: CDR1 SEHNR, CDR2 FQNEAQ (reference sequence). The CDR3 totals 13 residues. The V end was cut by 3 bases, the J end by 1 base, with 5 bases between. The DNA for the CDR3 is TGTGCCAGCAGCTTCACCCGCACAGATACGCAGTATTTT. It translates to CASSFTRTDTQYF.

The genes are TRBV2 and TRBJ1-5, with D maybe TRBD1 (5 bases). The CDR3 is made up of 14 amino acids. Germline values: CDR1 SNHLY, CDR2 FYNNEI. V was pared by 2 bases and J by 3 bases, with 8 bases between. Here the CDR3 reads CASSEQGPNQPQHF. Here the CDR3 DNA reads TGTGCCAGCAGTGAACAGGGACCCAATCAGCCCCAGCATTTT.

This chain uses TRBV27 with TRBJ2-7; either TRBD1 or TRBD2 may fit D (5 bases each). V was shortened by 6 bases and J by 3 bases, with 12 bases between the two germline ends. There are 13 residues in the CDR3. CDR1 and CDR2 from the germline V gene are MNHEY and SMNVEV (reference sequence). The CDR3 here is CASSRDEYYEQYF. In nucleotides, the CDR3 is TGTGCCAGCAGCCGGGACGAATACTACGAGCAGTACTTC.

This clonotype has only a few counts. This chain links TRBV7-9 with TRBJ2-7, with unresolved D. Germline V lookup: CDR1 SEHNR, CDR2 FQNEAQ (reference sequence). The CDR3 is made up of 11 amino acids. V was cut by 5 bases and J by 4 bases, with 6 bases left in between. The CDR3 reads CASSPGYEQYV. For the CDR3, the DNA is TGTGCCAGCAGCCCCGGGTACGAGCAGTACGTC.

This sequence joins TRBV30 and TRBJ2-7; D is possibly TRBD1 or TRBD2 (5 bases each). Germline CDR1 GTSNPN, CDR2 SVGIG (reference sequence). V was shortened by 8 bases and J by 2 bases, with 19 bases between the two germline ends. This CDR3 is 14 amino acids long. CDR3 region: CAGTEKSGPYEQYF. The CDR3 nucleotides read TGTGCCGGCACGGAGAAGTCGGGGCCCTACGAGCAGTACTTC.

This clonotype was seen a few times. The CDR3 nucleotides are TGTGCCAGCAGTTTGGGGAGGGCGAGTGAGCAGTACTTC. This encodes CASSLGRASEQYF. The rearrangement links TRBV12-3 or TRBV12-4 to TRBJ2-7; the match to TRBD2 covers 7 bases. The V segment lost 3 bases and the J segment 7 bases; nucleotides outside the gene matches: 6. The CDR3 consists of 13 residues.